Listed here are 31 T cell receptor beta chains from one sample, sequenced in a study of beta chain features in type 1 diabetes. Investigators reverse transcribed all isolated RNA, so they sequenced expressed TCRB transcripts. Method: immunoSEQ multiplex PCR; TCRdb's copy keeps in-frame clones and lacks some. The table records just over 600,000 clones, 15% of them present only once. Sequencing was done on a sample of naive CD4+ T cells from blood. The receptors shown here come from a man aged 18 to 30 in good health.

This clone was counted only a few times. V and J are TRBV6-1 and TRBJ1-1, with D perhaps TRBD1 (5 bases). V lost 1 base and J lost 5, with 11 bases in between. Germline V gene lookup returns CDR1 MNHNS and CDR2 SASEGT. CDR3 length equals 14 residues. The DNA for the CDR3 is TGTGCCAGCAGTGAAGTCCTCCGGGGGACTGAAGCTTTCTTT. Protein sequence: CASSEVLRGTEAFF.

The table lists this clone with a few counts. The chain links TRBV9 to TRBJ1-3; D possibly corresponds to TRBD1 (5 bases). The CDR3 is 16 amino acids. Germline loops: CDR1 SGDLS, CDR2 YYNGEE. V lost 4 bases to trimming and J lost 1 base, with 15 bases between them. The CDR3 spells CASSQTGTPSGNTIYF. CDR3 bases: TGTGCCAGCAGCCAAACCGGGACCCCATCTGGAAACACCATATATTTT.

The chain is built from TRBV5-6 and TRBJ1-1, with D uncertain. The CDR3 runs 15 residues. Germline-derived CDR1 and CDR2 are SGHDT and YYEEEE. V lost 1 base to trimming and J lost 6 bases, with 16 bases between them. CDR3 protein: CASSLRGVRDSEAFF. For the CDR3, the DNA is TGTGCCAGCAGCTTGCGGGGAGTGAGGGATTCTGAAGCTTTCTTT.

This chain links TRBV7-2 with TRBJ2-2; perhaps TRBD1 as D (5 bases). Per the germline V gene, CDR1 is SGHTA and CDR2 is FQGNSA. V lost 6 bases, J lost 0 bases, and 11 bases lay in between. This CDR3 region has 15 residues. In DNA, the CDR3 is TGTGCCAGCAGAGAACAGGAAACGAACACCGGGGAGCTGTTTTTT. It encodes CASREQETNTGELFF.

This clone came up a few times. The chain recombines TRBV4-2 with TRBJ2-3, with 11 bases identical to TRBD2. J lost 12 bases, V lost 0 bases, and 11 bases had no gene match. The length of the CDR3 is 16 residues. Germline assignment: CDR1 LGHNA and CDR2 YNFKEQ. The CDR3 DNA follows: TGTGCCAGCAGCCAAGATACTAGCGGGGGCTCCCCATCCCAGTATTTT. It codes for CASSQDTSGGSPSQYF.

The chain links TRBV28 to TRBJ2-3, with 7 bases identical to TRBD1. Germline V gene sequence: CDR1 MDHEN, CDR2 SYDVKM. CDR3 length: 15 amino acids. Trimming cost V 2 bases and J 4 bases; bases outside gene matches: 6. The CDR3 bases are TGTGCCAGCAGTTTAGCAGGGGGATACTCAGATACGCAGTATTTT. It yields the protein CASSLAGGYSDTQYF.

V usage is TRBV9 and J usage is TRBJ1-5; the match to TRBD1 covers 8 bases. The CDR3 consists of 15 residues. Trimming at V came to 5 bases and at J to 6 bases, leaving 10 bases not matched to a gene. The germline V gene has CDR1 SGDLS and CDR2 YYNGEE. The CDR3 reads CASSGNVTGVQPQHF. The CDR3 DNA reads as TGTGCCAGCAGTGGTAATGTGACAGGGGTTCAGCCCCAGCATTTT.

This clone was recorded a few times. The rearrangement uses TRBV6-5 and TRBJ1-5; possibly TRBD1 for D (6 bases). V was shortened by 0 bases and J by 3 bases, with 12 bases between the two germline ends. The germline CDR1 and CDR2 sequences are MNHEY and SVGAGI. The CDR3 consists of 16 residues. The CDR3 spells CASSYSIAGANQPQHF. The CDR3 nucleotides are TGTGCCAGCAGTTACTCGATTGCAGGGGCCAATCAGCCCCAGCATTTT.

The V gene is TRBV9, the J gene TRBJ2-7; tentatively, D is TRBD1 (9 bases). The CDR3 extends over 16 amino acids. Looked up from germline, CDR1 is SGDLS and CDR2 is YYNGEE. Trimming stripped 4 bases from V and 0 bases from J, with 17 bases between. CDR3 in amino acids: CASSTRGDRVSYEQYF. DNA of the CDR3: TGTGCCAGCAGCACGCGGGGGGACAGGGTCTCCTACGAGCAGTACTTC.

This clone has a single count. The rearrangement uses TRBV6-5 and TRBJ1-4; 8 positions match TRBD1. V gave up 5 bases and J gave up 7 bases; unmatched junction bases: 3. Germline CDR1 MNHEY, CDR2 SVGAGI. The CDR3 runs 13 residues. CDR3 DNA: TGTGCCAGCAGTGGACAGGGAGGTGAAAAACTGTTTTTT. Its protein is CASSGQGGEKLFF.

The V call is TRBV5-5, the J call TRBJ2-7; D may be TRBD1 (5 bases). CDR1 SGHKS and CDR2 YYEKEE come from the germline V gene (reference sequence). V was pared by 0 bases and J by 3 bases, with 10 bases between. This CDR3 is 14 amino acids long. CDR3 protein: CASSLAETVYEQYF. As DNA, the CDR3 is TGTGCCAGCAGCTTGGCTGAGACAGTCTACGAGCAGTACTTC.

This clone was found a few times. The chain combines TRBV7-2 with TRBJ1-4; TRBD1 is a possible D gene (5 bases). The length of the CDR3 is 15 residues. V lost 3 bases to trimming and J lost 11 bases, with 19 bases between them. Germline values: CDR1 SGHTA, CDR2 FQGNSA. The CDR3 sequence: CASSFERGGVGKLFF. For the CDR3, the DNA is TGTGCCAGCAGCTTTGAACGGGGAGGGGTGGGGAAACTGTTTTTT.

This clone has a handful of counts. V is TRBV11-2 and J is TRBJ2-5; D is perhaps TRBD2 (5 bases). V was shortened by 6 bases and J by 2 bases, with 22 bases between the two germline ends. Germline V gene lookup returns CDR1 SGHAT and CDR2 FQNNGV. The CDR3 length is 17 residues. CDR3 DNA: TGTGCCAGCAGAGCACTAGTCGGCCAGGTCAGACAAGAGACCCAGTACTTC. Protein product: CASRALVGQVRQETQYF.

The CDR3 here is CASSPRRNMNTEAFF. The CDR3 nucleotides are TGTGCCAGCAGCCCGAGACGGAACATGAACACTGAAGCTTTCTTT. This sequence joins TRBV7-2 and TRBJ1-1; no reliable D call. V gave up 5 bases and J gave up 0 bases, with 13 bases separating them. Germline V lookup: CDR1 SGHTA, CDR2 FQGNSA. The CDR3 consists of 15 residues. Together with reference TRBV7-2 and TRBJ1-1, the CDR3 gives the full variable domain: GAGVSQSPSNKVTEKGKDVELRCDPISGHTALYWYRQSLGQGLEFLIYFQGNSAPDKSGLPSDRFSAERTGGSVSTLTIQRTQQEDSAVYLCASSPRRNMNTEAFFGQGTRLTVV.

There are a few counts of this clone. This chain's CDR3 is CASSPTGQGADTQYF. CDR3 in DNA: TGTGCCAGCAGCCCCACGGGACAGGGGGCAGATACGCAGTATTTT. V usage is TRBV11-3 and J usage is TRBJ2-3, with 11 nucleotides matching TRBD1. The CDR3 covers 15 residues. With V trimmed by 5 bases and J by 4 bases, 5 bases remained unmatched. Germline assignment: CDR1 SGHNT and CDR2 YENEEA.

This clone appeared a few times. The gene calls are TRBV7-2 and TRBJ2-3; D not resolved. Germline V lookup: CDR1 SGHTA, CDR2 FQGNSA. V shed 5 bases and J shed 0 bases, with 9 bases lying between them. The CDR3 has 14 amino acids. CDR3 protein: CASSRDKSTDTQYF. The CDR3 nucleotides are TGTGCCAGCAGCCGAGACAAGAGCACAGATACGCAGTATTTT.

The rearrangement links TRBV14 to TRBJ1-3; TRBD1 might be the D (5 bases). Germline-derived CDR1 and CDR2 are SGHDN and FVKESK. Trimming stripped 1 base from V and 1 base from J, with 8 bases between. The CDR3 consists of 15 residues. The DNA of the CDR3 is TGTGCCAGCAGCCAAGCGTGGGGGTCTGGAAACACCATATATTTT. The encoded protein is CASSQAWGSGNTIYF.

This clone appeared a few times. This chain uses TRBV28 with TRBJ2-7; TRBD1 or TRBD2 may be the D gene (5 bases each). This CDR3 has 13 amino acids. Deletions cut 6 bases from V and 7 bases from J, with 16 bases between. Germline CDR1 MDHEN, CDR2 SYDVKM. The CDR3 region has the DNA TGTGCCAGCAGGGGACGACCCGACGGGGAGCAGTACTTC. Encoded protein: CASRGRPDGEQYF.

V is TRBV7-3 and J is TRBJ2-7, with D perhaps matching TRBD2 (5 bases). The CDR3 has 17 amino acids. Per the germline V gene, CDR1 is SGHTA and CDR2 is FQGTGA. Trimming took 1 base from V and 2 from J, leaving 18 bases between them. CDR3 residues: CASSLKRLRVETYEQYF. DNA for the CDR3: TGTGCCAGCAGCTTAAAACGATTGAGGGTGGAGACCTACGAGCAGTACTTC.

This clone was picked up a small number of times. The V call is TRBV28, the J call TRBJ1-5; D ambiguous. This CDR3 region has 14 residues. Germline V gives CDR1 MDHEN, CDR2 SYDVKM. V was trimmed by 6 bases and J by 2 bases, leaving 11 bases between them. The CDR3 protein is CASSAGSGNQPQHF. CDR3 bases: TGTGCCAGCAGCGCGGGGTCAGGCAATCAGCCCCAGCATTTT.

The genes are TRBV5-1 and TRBJ2-1; D not certain. V lost 7 bases, J lost 4 bases, and 9 bases lay in between. This CDR3 is 12 amino acids long. Germline V gives CDR1 SGHRS, CDR2 YFSETQ. CDR3 nucleotide sequence: TGCGCCAGCTCCGGGTTTTACAATGAGCAGTTCTTC. The encoded protein is CASSGFYNEQFF.

This clone was detected only a few times. This chain links TRBV5-4 with TRBJ1-1; D perhaps matches TRBD1 (5 bases). Germline lookup yields CDR1 SGHNT and CDR2 YYREEE (reference sequence). The V gene lost 4 bases and the J gene lost 8 bases, with 12 bases spanning the gap. CDR3 length: 12 amino acids. CDR3 amino acids: CASSPTDREAFF. The CDR3 region has the DNA TGTGCCAGCAGCCCAACCGACAGAGAAGCTTTCTTT.

This clone was found a few times. The V and J genes are TRBV18 and TRBJ2-3; D is uncertain. From germline, CDR1 is KGHSH and CDR2 LQKENI. Trimming removed 2 bases from V and 2 bases from J, with 17 bases in between. The CDR3 runs 17 residues. As DNA, the CDR3 is TGTGCCAGCTCACCATCCCTACCCCGTGGCCACACAGATACGCAGTATTTT. Translated, it gives CASSPSLPRGHTDTQYF.

This clone was seen more than once but under ten times. This chain joins TRBV28 and TRBJ1-4; D gene uncertain. CDR3 length equals 16 residues. V was pared by 5 bases and J by 7 bases, with 20 bases between. Germline V lookup: CDR1 MDHEN, CDR2 SYDVKM. CDR3 region: CASSPRGRSMGEKLFF. Written as DNA, the CDR3 is TGTGCCAGCAGTCCTAGAGGACGCTCCATGGGTGAAAAACTGTTTTTT.

This clone appeared once. The chain couples TRBV7-3 to TRBJ2-5, with 8 positions matching TRBD1. CDR3 length: 15 amino acids. CDR1 is SGHTA, CDR2 FQGTGA, per germline. Unmatched junction bases numbered 8, after V lost 4 bases and J lost 4 bases. The CDR3 sequence is CASSSRAGQGETQYF. The CDR3 region has the DNA TGTGCCAGCAGCTCCCGGGCCGGACAGGGAGAGACCCAGTACTTC. Based on the CDR3 plus reference TRBV7-3 and TRBJ2-5, the full variable domain is GAGVSQTPSNKVTEKGKYVELRCDPISGHTALYWYRQSLGQGPEFLIYFQGTGAADDSGLPNDRFFAVRPEGSVSTLKIQRTERGDSAVYLCASSSRAGQGETQYFGPGTRLLVL.

Regarding this clone: Other DNA sequences from this sample encode an identical CDR3 as well. The V gene is TRBV18, the J gene TRBJ1-2; TRBD1 might be the D (6 bases). The CDR3 spans 14 residues. Trimming took off 3 bases at V and 2 bases at J, with 10 bases between the two ends. Germline V lookup: CDR1 KGHSH, CDR2 LQKENI. The CDR3 region has the DNA TGTGCCAGCTCACCCACAGGGTCCAACTATGGCTACACCTTC. Translation gives CASSPTGSNYGYTF. Full variable domain (outside the CDR3, taken from reference TRBV18 and TRBJ1-2): NAGVMQNPRHLVRRRGQEARLRCSPMKGHSHVYWYRQLPEEGLKFMVYLQKENIIDESGMPKERFSAEFPKEGPSILRIQQVVRGDSAAYFCASSPTGSNYGYTFGSGTRLTVV.

The V and J genes are TRBV18 and TRBJ2-1; no clear D. Germline V lookup: CDR1 KGHSH, CDR2 LQKENI. Trimming removed 6 bases from V and 12 bases from J, with 18 bases in between. The CDR3 consists of 13 residues. The CDR3 here is CASSRGLELWQFF. The DNA of the CDR3 is TGTGCCAGCTCCCGCGGATTGGAACTATGGCAGTTCTTC. The full variable domain, its missing parts supplied by reference TRBV18 and TRBJ2-1, is NAGVMQNPRHLVRRRGQEARLRCSPMKGHSHVYWYRQLPEEGLKFMVYLQKENIIDESGMPKERFSAEFPKEGPSILRIQQVVRGDSAAYFCASSRGLELWQFFGPGTRLTVL.

V is TRBV15 and J is TRBJ2-7; possible D gene TRBD2, 6 bases. The CDR3 extends over 16 amino acids. Trimming took 0 bases from V and 3 from J, leaving 15 bases between them. Germline V gives CDR1 LNHNV, CDR2 YYDKDF (reference sequence). The CDR3 is CATSRDWAATSYEQYF. The CDR3 DNA follows: TGTGCCACCAGCAGAGATTGGGCGGCGACTAGCTACGAGCAGTACTTC.

The genes are TRBV28 and TRBJ2-3; a weak D match, TRBD2 (5 bases). Germline lookup yields CDR1 MDHEN and CDR2 SYDVKM. The CDR3 runs to 16 residues. Trimming took off 5 bases at V and 0 bases at J, with 15 bases between the two ends. This chain's CDR3 is CASSDTRRRSTDTQYF. The CDR3 DNA follows: TGTGCCAGCAGTGATACTAGGCGGCGTAGCACAGATACGCAGTATTTT. Supplemented by reference TRBV28 and TRBJ2-3, the full variable domain reads DVKVTQSSRYLVKRTGEKVFLECVQDMDHENMFWYRQDPGLGLRLIYFSYDVKMKEKGDIPEGYSVSREKKERFSLILESASTNQTSMYLCASSDTRRRSTDTQYFGPGTRLTVL.

This chain joins TRBV4-2 and TRBJ1-2; D is undetermined. Trimming left V 1 base short and J 4 bases short, with 13 bases between. Germline CDR1 reads LGHNA; CDR2 reads YNFKEQ. The CDR3 covers 15 residues. DNA of the CDR3: TGTGCCAGCAGCCAAGGGGTCAGGACGGGCTATGGCTACACCTTC. As protein: CASSQGVRTGYGYTF.

The rearrangement joins TRBV7-2 to TRBJ2-2; D uncertain. V lost 5 bases and J 8 bases, leaving 9 bases between the germline ends. CDR3 length: 12 amino acids. Germline V lookup: CDR1 SGHTA, CDR2 FQGNSA. CDR3 residues: CASSPFKGELFF. The CDR3 coding sequence is TGTGCCAGCAGCCCCTTTAAAGGGGAGCTGTTTTTT.